The entry below gives a single T cell receptor beta chain sequence along with its context. Its antigen is as yet unknown. These data originate in a study of vaccination effects on CD4 cells after COVID-19. The CDR3 contains 15 residues. With 3 bases clipped from V and 1 base from J, the junction kept 6 bases outside the gene matches. The germline gives CDR1 SGHNT, CDR2 YYREEE (reference sequence). Peptide-pool stimulation followed by sequencing identified expanded antigen-specific CD4+ clonotypes in the ViraFEST assay. Isolation of CD4+ T cells took place after approximately ten days of culture. None of the vaccinated had previously contracted SARS-CoV-2, and their nucleocapsid antibodies tested negative. In culture with 10 IU/ml IL-2 and 8 to 10 ug/ml peptides, PBMC were grown at fewer than 2.5 million per well. Fresh IL-2-containing medium replaced half the medium on days 3 and 7. TCRdb keeps only in-frame clones here, not all; method: immunoSEQ multiplex PCR. The sample records over 20,000 clones, 73% being singletons.

The origin of this receptor is a human donor who received a COVID-19 vaccine. The genes are TRBV5-4 and TRBJ2-5; 7 nucleotides agree with TRBD1. This sample comprised CD4+ T cells from PBMCs cultured with HCoV-229E spike peptides, obtained before COVID-19 vaccination. CDR3 amino acids: CASSSRTGGQETQYF. In nucleotides, the CDR3 is TGTGCCAGCAGCTCCCGGACAGGTGGCCAAGAGACCCAGTACTTC.